The 6 T cell receptor beta chains presented below share a single source sample, sequenced in a study of blood T cell repertoires in COVID-19 (TCRdb year 2020). Receptor amplification or capture employed the immunoSEQ multiplex PCR assay. TCRdb carries this immuneACCESS record with in-frame sequences only. Its versions omit some clonotypes, under half of them owing to an unresolved V gene in the studies checked, with the rest unexplained. The sample yields some 320,000 clones; about nine tenths were counted once. The ten largest clones add up to 2.6% of the sample. Sequences were obtained from PBMCs or T cells enriched from blood (not recorded which). These TCRs come from a man aged 60 to 69 who had recovered from COVID-19.

This clone appeared a few times. V usage is TRBV20-1 and J usage is TRBJ1-2, with D possibly TRBD1 on 6 matching bases. Looked up from germline, CDR1 is DFQATT and CDR2 is SNEGSKA (reference sequence). Deletions cut 3 bases from V and 8 bases from J, with 19 bases between. CDR3 size: 14 residues. The CDR3 protein is CSASVGGAAGGYTF. CDR3 bases: TGCAGTGCTAGTGTTGGGGGCGCCGCAGGGGGCTACACCTTC.

This clone was seen repeatedly, ten times or more. The chain uses TRBV24-1 and TRBJ2-1, with TRBD2 matching 8 bases. This CDR3 region has 16 residues. Germline CDR1 reads KGHDR; CDR2 reads SFDVKD. Losses at the gene ends were 1 base for V and 6 bases for J; bases not matched to a gene: 7. DNA of the CDR3: TGTGCCACCAGTGATTTAGGAGCGGGAGAGGGCAATGAGCAGTTCTTC. Protein product: CATSDLGAGEGNEQFF.

V is TRBV7-2 and J is TRBJ1-5; D may be TRBD1 (5 bases). CDR1 is SGHTA and CDR2 is FQGNSA in the germline V gene. The CDR3 runs 13 residues. V lost 4 bases, J lost 7 bases, and 11 bases lay in between. CDR3 bases: TGTGCCAGCAGCTCCGGGGGAAACCAGCCCCAGCATTTT. Its translation is CASSSGGNQPQHF.

To note about this clone: Other DNA sequences in this sample translate to the same CDR3. The chain recombines TRBV2 with TRBJ1-5; D unresolved. The CDR3 loop spans 13 amino acids. Trimming pared 8 bases from V and 3 bases from J, leaving 11 bases between. Germline V gene lookup returns CDR1 SNHLY and CDR2 FYNNEI. The CDR3 DNA follows: TGTGCCAGCTCCGCAGGTTACAATCAGCCCCAGCATTTT. Translated, it gives CASSAGYNQPQHF.

CDR3 in DNA: TGTGCCAGCTCACGGGGCGCTGGGGCCAACGTCCTGACTTTC. This gives the protein CASSRGAGANVLTF. The chain has TRBV18 and TRBJ2-6; D is possibly TRBD1 (5 bases). The CDR3 is 14 residues long. Germline V gives CDR1 KGHSH, CDR2 LQKENI. The ends were cut back, 4 bases at V and 2 bases at J, with 6 bases in the middle.

This CDR3 is CASSPPDRAWEQYF. The CDR3 coding sequence is TGTGCCAGCTCACCTCCGGACAGGGCTTGGGAGCAGTACTTC. The chain uses TRBV18 and TRBJ2-7; 8 bases are shared with TRBD1. The CDR3 extends over 14 amino acids. The J segment lost 7 bases and the V segment lost 3 bases, leaving 8 bases of the junction unmatched. The V gene's germline CDR1 is KGHSH and CDR2 LQKENI.